This paragraph reports one TCR beta chain. This sample is part of a study of blood T cell repertoires in COVID-19. On the study more broadly: Acute and convalescent COVID-19 samples came from the United States, Italy and Spain. PBMCs, B-cell-depleted T cells, or T cells were the source of the cDNA or gDNA that made up the material.

Assay used: immunoSEQ multiplex PCR; TCRdb lists only in-frame clones, some missing. This sample yields tens of thousands of clones, of which about 86% are seen a single time; less than 5.5% belongs to the top ten. Germline V gene sequence: CDR1 LGHDT, CDR2 YNNKEL (reference sequence). Between the trimmed V and J ends, which lost 1 base and 2 bases, there was a span of 9 bases. The CDR3 length is 14 residues. The sequence was collected from a woman in her 70s with active COVID-19. The material sequenced was peripheral blood. This chain links TRBV3-1 (or the pseudogene TRBV3-2) with TRBJ2-7; TRBD1 might be the D (5 bases). DNA for the CDR3: TGTGCCAGCAGCCAAGCCCAGGGTCCCTACGAGCAGTACTTC. It specifies CASSQAQGPYEQYF.